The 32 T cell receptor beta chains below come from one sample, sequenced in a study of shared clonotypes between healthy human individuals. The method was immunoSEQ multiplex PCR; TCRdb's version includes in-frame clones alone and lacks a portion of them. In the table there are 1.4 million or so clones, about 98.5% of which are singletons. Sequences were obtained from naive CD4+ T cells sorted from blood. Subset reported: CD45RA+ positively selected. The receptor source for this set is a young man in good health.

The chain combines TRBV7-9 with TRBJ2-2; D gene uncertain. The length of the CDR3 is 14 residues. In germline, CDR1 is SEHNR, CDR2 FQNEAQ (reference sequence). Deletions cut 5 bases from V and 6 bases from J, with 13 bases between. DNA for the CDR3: TGTGCCAGCAGCCTAGACCTAGAGGCCGGGGAGCTGTTTTTT. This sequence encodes CASSLDLEAGELFF.

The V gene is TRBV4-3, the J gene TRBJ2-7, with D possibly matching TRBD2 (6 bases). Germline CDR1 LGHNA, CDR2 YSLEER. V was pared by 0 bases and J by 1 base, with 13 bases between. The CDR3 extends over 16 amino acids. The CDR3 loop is CASSQELAPSSYEQYF. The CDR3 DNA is TGCGCCAGCAGCCAAGAACTAGCCCCTTCGTCCTACGAGCAGTACTTC.

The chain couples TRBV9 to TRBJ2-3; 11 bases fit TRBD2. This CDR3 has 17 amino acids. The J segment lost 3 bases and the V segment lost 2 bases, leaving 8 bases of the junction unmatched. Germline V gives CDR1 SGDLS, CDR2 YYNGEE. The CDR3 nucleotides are TGTGCCAGCAGCGTCCTAGCGGGAGGACTCAATACAGATACGCAGTATTTT. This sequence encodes CASSVLAGGLNTDTQYF.

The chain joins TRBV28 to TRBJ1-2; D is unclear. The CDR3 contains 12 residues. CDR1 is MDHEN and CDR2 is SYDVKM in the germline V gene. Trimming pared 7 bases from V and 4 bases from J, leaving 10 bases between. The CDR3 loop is CASKEAIYGYTF. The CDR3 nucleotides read TGTGCCAGCAAAGAGGCGATCTATGGCTACACCTTC.

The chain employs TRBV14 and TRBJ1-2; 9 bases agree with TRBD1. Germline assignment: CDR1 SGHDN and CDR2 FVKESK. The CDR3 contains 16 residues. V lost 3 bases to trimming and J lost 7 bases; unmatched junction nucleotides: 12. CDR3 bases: TGTGCCAGCAGCCAGAACGGATATCCGACAGGGGGTGGCTACACCTTC. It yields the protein CASSQNGYPTGGGYTF.

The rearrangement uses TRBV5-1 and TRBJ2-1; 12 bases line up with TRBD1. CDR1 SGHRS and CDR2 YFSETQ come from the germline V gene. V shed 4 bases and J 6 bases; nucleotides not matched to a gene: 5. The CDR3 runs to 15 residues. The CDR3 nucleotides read TGCGCCAGCAGCGACCGGGACAGGGGGCTCAATGAGCAGTTCTTC. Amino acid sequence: CASSDRDRGLNEQFF. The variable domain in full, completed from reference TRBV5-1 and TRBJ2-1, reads KAGVTQTPRYLIKTRGQQVTLSCSPISGHRSVSWYQQTPGQGLQFLFEYFSETQRNKGNFPGRFSGRQFSNSRSEMNVSTLELGDSALYLCASSDRDRGLNEQFFGPGTRLTVL.

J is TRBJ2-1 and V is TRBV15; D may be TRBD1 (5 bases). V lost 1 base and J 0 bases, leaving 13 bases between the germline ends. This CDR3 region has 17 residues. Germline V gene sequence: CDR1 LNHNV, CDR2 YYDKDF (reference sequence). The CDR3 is CATSRVVGANSYNEQFF. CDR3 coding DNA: TGTGCCACCAGCAGAGTAGTAGGGGCAAACTCCTACAATGAGCAGTTCTTC.

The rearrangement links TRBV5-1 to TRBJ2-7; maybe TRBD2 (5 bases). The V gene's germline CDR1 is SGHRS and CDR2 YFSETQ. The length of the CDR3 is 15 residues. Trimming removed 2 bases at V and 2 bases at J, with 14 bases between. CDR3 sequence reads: CASSFRDFLPYEQYF. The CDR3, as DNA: TGCGCCAGCAGCTTCCGGGATTTCCTCCCCTACGAGCAGTACTTC.

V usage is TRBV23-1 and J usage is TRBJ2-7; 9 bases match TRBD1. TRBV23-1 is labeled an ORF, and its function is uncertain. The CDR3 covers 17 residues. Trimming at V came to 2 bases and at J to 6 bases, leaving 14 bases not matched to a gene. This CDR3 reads CASSQPDSDRGHLEQYF. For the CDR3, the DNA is TGCGCCAGCAGTCAACCTGATTCGGACAGGGGTCATCTCGAGCAGTACTTC.

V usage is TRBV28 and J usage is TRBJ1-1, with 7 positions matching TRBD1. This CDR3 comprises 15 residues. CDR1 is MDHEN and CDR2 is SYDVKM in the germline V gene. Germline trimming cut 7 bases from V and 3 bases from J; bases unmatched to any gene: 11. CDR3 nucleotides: TGTGCCAGCAACTCCCATCGGCAGGGGGACACTGAAGCTTTCTTT. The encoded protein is CASNSHRQGDTEAFF.

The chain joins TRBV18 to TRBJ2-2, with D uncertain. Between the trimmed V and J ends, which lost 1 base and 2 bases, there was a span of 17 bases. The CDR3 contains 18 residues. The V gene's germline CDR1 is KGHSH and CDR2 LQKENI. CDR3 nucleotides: TGTGCCAGCTCACCACTAAGGTTCCCCCCTCAAAACACCGGGGAGCTGTTTTTT. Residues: CASSPLRFPPQNTGELFF. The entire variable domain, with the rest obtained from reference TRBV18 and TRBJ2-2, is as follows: NAGVMQNPRHLVRRRGQEARLRCSPMKGHSHVYWYRQLPEEGLKFMVYLQKENIIDESGMPKERFSAEFPKEGPSILRIQQVVRGDSAAYFCASSPLRFPPQNTGELFFGEGSRLTVL.

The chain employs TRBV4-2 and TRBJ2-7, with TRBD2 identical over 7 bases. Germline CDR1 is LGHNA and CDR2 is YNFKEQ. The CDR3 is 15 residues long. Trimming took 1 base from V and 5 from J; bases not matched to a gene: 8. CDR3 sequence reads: CASSQGSAGDHEQYF. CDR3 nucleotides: TGTGCCAGCAGCCAAGGTTCGGCGGGAGACCACGAGCAGTACTTC.

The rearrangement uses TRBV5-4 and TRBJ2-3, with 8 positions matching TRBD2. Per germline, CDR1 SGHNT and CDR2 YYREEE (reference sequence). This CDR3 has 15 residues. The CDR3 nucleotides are TGTGCGACAAAACCCCCGGGACTAGACACAGATACGCAGTATTTT. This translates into CATKPPGLDTDTQYF.

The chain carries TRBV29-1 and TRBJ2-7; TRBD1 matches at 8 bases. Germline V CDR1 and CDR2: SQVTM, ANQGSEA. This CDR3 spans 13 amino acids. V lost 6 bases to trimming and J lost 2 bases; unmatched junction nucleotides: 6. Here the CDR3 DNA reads TGCAGCGTAACCGGGACAGGAACCTACGAGCAGTACTTC. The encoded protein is CSVTGTGTYEQYF.

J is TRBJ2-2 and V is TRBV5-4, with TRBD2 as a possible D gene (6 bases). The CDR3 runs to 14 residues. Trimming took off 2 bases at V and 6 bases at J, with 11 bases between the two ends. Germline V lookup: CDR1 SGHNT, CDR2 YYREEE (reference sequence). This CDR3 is CASSLAGRSGELFF. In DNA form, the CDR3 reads TGTGCCAGCAGCTTAGCGGGCAGGTCCGGGGAGCTGTTTTTT. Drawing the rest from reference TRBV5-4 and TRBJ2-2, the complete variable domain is ETGVTQSPTHLIKTRGQQVTLRCSSQSGHNTVSWYQQALGQGPQFIFQYYREEENGRGNFPPRFSGLQFPNYSSELNVNALELDDSALYLCASSLAGRSGELFFGEGSRLTVL.

For the CDR3, the DNA is TGCAGTGGCCTGGGGGTATATGGCTACACCTTC. Translation: CSGLGVYGYTF. The V call is TRBV20-1, the J call TRBJ1-2; possible D gene TRBD1, 5 bases. The V end was cut by 7 bases, the J end by 5 bases, with 11 bases between. CDR1 is DFQATT, CDR2 SNEGSKA, per germline (reference sequence). CDR3 length equals 11 residues.

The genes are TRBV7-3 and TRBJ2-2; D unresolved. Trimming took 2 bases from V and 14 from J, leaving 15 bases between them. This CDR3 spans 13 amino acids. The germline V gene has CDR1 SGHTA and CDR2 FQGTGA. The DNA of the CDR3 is TGTGCCAGCAGCTTAGGGATCGGTCGGAAACTGTTTTTT. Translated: CASSLGIGRKLFF.

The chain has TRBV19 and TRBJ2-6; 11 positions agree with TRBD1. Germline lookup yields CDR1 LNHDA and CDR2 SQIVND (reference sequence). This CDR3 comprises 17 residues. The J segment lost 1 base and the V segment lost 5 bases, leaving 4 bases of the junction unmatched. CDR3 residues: CASSVGQGASGANVLTF. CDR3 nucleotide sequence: TGTGCCAGTAGTGTTGGACAGGGGGCTTCTGGGGCCAACGTCCTGACTTTC.

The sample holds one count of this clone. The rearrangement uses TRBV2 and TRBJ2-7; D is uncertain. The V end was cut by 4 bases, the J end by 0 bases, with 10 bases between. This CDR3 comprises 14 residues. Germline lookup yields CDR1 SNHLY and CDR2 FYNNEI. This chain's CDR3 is CASSGTYFSYEQYF. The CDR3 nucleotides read TGTGCCAGCAGTGGGACGTACTTCTCCTACGAGCAGTACTTC.

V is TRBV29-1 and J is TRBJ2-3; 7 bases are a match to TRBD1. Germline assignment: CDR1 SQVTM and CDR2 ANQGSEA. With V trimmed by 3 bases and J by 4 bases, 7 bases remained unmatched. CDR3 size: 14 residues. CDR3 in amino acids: CSVDPSDRSDTQYF. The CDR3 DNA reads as TGCAGCGTTGATCCATCGGACAGGTCAGATACGCAGTATTTT.

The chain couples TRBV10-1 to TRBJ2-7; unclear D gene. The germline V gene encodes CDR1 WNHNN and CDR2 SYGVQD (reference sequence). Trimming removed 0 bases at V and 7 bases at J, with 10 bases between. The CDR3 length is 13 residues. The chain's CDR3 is CASSESGYGEQYF. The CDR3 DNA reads TGCGCCAGCAGTGAGTCCGGGTATGGGGAGCAGTACTTC.

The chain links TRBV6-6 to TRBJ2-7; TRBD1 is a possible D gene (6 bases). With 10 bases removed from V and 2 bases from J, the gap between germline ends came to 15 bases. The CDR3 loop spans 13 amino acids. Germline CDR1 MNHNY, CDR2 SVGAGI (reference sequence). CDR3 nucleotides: TGTGCCACCCGTCCGGGACAAACCTACGAGCAGTACTTC. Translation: CATRPGQTYEQYF.

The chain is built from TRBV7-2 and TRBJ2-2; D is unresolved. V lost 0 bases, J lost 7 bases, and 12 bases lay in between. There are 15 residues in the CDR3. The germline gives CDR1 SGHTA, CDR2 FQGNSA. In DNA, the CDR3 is TGTGCCAGCAGCTTAGCGCTGGGCCAGGTCGGGGAGCTGTTTTTT. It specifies CASSLALGQVGELFF.

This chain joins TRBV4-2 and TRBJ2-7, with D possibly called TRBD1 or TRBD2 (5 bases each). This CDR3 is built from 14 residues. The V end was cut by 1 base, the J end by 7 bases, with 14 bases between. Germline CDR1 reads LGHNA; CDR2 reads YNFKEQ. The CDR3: CASSQAIGAWEQYF. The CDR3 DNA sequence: TGTGCCAGCAGCCAAGCAATCGGGGCTTGGGAGCAGTACTTC.

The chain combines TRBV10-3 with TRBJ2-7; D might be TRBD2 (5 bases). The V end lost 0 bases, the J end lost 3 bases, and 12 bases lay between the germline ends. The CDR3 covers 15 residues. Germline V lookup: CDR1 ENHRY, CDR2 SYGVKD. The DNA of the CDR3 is TGTGCCATCAGTGAGTCGGGAATTCGGGGCTACGAGCAGTACTTC. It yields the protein CAISESGIRGYEQYF.

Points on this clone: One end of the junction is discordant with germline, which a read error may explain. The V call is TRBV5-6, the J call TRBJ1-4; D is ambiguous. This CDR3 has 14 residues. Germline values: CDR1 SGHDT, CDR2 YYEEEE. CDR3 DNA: TGTGCCAGCAGTTATGACATCGCTAAAGAAAAACTGTTTTTT. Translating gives CASSYDIAKEKLFF.

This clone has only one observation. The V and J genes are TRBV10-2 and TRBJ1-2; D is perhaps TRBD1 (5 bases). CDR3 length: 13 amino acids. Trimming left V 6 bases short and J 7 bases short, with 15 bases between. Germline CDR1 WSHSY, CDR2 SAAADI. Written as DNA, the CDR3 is TGCGCCAGCAGGGATCAGGGTCTCTCTGGCTACACCTTC. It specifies CASRDQGLSGYTF.

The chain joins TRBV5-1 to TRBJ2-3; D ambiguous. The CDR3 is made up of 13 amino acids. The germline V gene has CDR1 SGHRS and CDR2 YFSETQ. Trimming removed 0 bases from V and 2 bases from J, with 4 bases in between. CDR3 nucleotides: TGCGCCAGCAGCTTGGATAACACAGATACGCAGTATTTT. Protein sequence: CASSLDNTDTQYF.

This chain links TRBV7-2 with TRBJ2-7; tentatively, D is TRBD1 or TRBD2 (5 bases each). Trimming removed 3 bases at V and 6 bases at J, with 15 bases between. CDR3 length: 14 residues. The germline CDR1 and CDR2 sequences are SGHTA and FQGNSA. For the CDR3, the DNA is TGTGCCAGCAGCTTCCGGGACCCGCCGTCCGAGCAGTACTTC. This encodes CASSFRDPPSEQYF.

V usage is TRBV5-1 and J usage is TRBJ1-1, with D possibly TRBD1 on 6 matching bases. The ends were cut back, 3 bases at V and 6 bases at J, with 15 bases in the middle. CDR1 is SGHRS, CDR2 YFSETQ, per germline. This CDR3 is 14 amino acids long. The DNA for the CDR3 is TGCGCCAGCAGCTCCGGGACACCTGACTCTGAAGCTTTCTTT. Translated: CASSSGTPDSEAFF.

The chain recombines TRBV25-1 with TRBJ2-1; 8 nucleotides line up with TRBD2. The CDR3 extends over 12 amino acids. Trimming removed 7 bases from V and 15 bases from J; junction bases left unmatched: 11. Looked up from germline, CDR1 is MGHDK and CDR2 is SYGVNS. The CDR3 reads CASNQGGTRTFF. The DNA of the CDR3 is TGTGCCAGCAACCAGGGTGGGACTAGGACGTTCTTC.

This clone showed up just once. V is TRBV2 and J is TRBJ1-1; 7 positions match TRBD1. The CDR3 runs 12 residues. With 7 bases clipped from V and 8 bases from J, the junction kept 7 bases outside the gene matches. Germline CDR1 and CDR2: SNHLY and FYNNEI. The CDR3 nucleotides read TGTGCCAGCACCCTTGAACAGGGGGAAGCTTTCTTT. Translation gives CASTLEQGEAFF.